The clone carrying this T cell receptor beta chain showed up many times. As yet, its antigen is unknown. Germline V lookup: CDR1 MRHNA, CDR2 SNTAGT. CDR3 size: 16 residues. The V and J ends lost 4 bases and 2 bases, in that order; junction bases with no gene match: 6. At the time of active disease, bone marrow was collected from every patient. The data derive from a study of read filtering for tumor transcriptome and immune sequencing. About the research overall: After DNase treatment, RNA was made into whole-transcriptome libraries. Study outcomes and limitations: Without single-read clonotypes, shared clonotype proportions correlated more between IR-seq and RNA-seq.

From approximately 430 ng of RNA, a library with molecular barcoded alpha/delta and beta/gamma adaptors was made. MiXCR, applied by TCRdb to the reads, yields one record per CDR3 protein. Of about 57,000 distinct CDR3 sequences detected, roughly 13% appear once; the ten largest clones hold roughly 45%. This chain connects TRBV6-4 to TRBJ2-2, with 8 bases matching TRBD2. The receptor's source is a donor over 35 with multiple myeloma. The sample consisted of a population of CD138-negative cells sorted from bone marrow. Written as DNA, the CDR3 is TGTGCCAGCAGTGCCGCCACTAGCGGTAACACCGGGGAGCTGTTTTTT. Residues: CASSAATSGNTGELFF.